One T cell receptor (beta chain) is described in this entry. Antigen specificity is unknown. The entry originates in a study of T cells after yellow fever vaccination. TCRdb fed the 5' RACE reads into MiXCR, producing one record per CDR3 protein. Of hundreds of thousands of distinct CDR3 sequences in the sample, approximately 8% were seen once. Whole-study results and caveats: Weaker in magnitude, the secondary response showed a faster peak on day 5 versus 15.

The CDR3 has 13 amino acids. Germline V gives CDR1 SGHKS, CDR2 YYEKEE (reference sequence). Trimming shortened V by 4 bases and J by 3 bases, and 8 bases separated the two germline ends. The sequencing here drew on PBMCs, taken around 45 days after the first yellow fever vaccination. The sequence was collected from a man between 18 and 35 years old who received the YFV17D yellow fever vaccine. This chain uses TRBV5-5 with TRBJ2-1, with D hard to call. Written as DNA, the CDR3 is TGTGCCAGCAGCCCCCAGGACTACAATGAGCAGTTCTTC. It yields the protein CASSPQDYNEQFF. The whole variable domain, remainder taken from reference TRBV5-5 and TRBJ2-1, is DAGVTQSPTHLIKTRGQQVTLRCSPISGHKSVSWYQQVLGQGPQFIFQYYEKEERGRGNFPDRFSARQFPNYSSELNVNALLLGDSALYLCASSPQDYNEQFFGPGTRLTVL.